This is a list of T cell receptor beta chains from one sample in a study of monozygotic twins with cystic fibrosis. TCRdb keeps only in-frame clones here, not all; method: immunoSEQ multiplex PCR. Here the sample spans tens of thousands of clones, 80% to 95% being singletons. The sample consisted of blood. Receptors were obtained from a boy aged 2-9 years with cystic fibrosis. The CDR3 runs from the conserved cysteine through the conserved F or W. Fields, in order: D gene, V gene, clone size, J gene, CDR3 DNA, CDR3 protein. The D gene is left open where the match is weak. Size tells how often a clone was seen (once, few, many) or the class of an expanded clone, and some rows leave it out.

>NA|TRBV7-6|few|TRBJ1-4
TGTGCCAGCAGCAAGACAGCTTTTAATGAAAAACTGTTTTTT
CASSKTAFNEKLFF
>NA|TRBV2|NA|TRBJ2-5
TGTGCCAGCAGCCCAGAGTCGGCGGGGAACCTACGGTCCCAGTACTTC
CASSPESAGNLRSQYF
>TRBD1|TRBV18|NA|TRBJ1-2
TGTGCCAGCTCACCGCCGGGACAGGGGGCGCATGGCTACACCTTC
CASSPPGQGAHGYTF
>NA|TRBV19|NA|TRBJ2-7
TGTGCCAGTAGTATCGCAGGGTCCACCTACGAGCAGTACTTC
CASSIAGSTYEQYF
>NA|TRBV5-6|NA|TRBJ1-5
TGTGCCAGCAGCTTGGGACAGCTAGGCCATCAGCCCCAGCATTTT
CASSLGQLGHQPQHF
>NA|TRBV4-2|NA|TRBJ1-2
TGTGCCAGCAGCTTGGGTGGAATCAATGGCTACACCTTC
CASSLGGINGYTF
>TRBD1|TRBV6-4|NA|TRBJ1-2
TGTGCCAGCAGTGACTCGGACAGGGGTGGCTACACCTTC
CASSDSDRGGYTF
>NA|TRBV9|NA|TRBJ2-3
TGTGCCAGCAGCCCCCCCGGGGTTAGCACAGATACGCAGTATTTT
CASSPPGVSTDTQYF
>TRBD1|TRBV27|NA|TRBJ1-2
TGTGCCAGCAGTTTGGGGACAGGGAATGGCTACACCTTC
CASSLGTGNGYTF
>NA|TRBV9|NA|TRBJ2-6
TGTGCCAGCAGCGTAGGAGGTTCTGGGGCCAACGTCCTGACTTTC
CASSVGGSGANVLTF
>NA|TRBV5-6|NA|TRBJ1-1
TGTGCCAGCAGCTTGTGGGGGGCCCTGAACACTGAAGCTTTCTTT
CASSLWGALNTEAFF
>NA|TRBV7-2|NA|TRBJ1-3
TGTGCCAGCAGCTCCCCCAAGGGGGAAGGCGGAAACACCATATATTTT
CASSSPKGEGGNTIYF
>NA|TRBV7-2|NA|TRBJ1-5
TGTGCCAGCAGCTTCAGATCGAGAGACAATCAGCCCCAGCATTTT
CASSFRSRDNQPQHF
>TRBD2|TRBV7-9|NA|TRBJ2-7
TGTGCCAGCAGCCCGAGGACCGGGACTAGGGATGACGAGCAGTACTTC
CASSPRTGTRDDEQYF
>NA|TRBV21-1|NA|TRBJ1-1
TGTGCCAGCAGCAAAGAGTCGGACAGGGAAGCTTTCTTT
CASSKESDREAFF
>TRBD1|TRBV5-1|NA|TRBJ1-2
TGCGCCAGCAGCTTGAGACAGGGAATGGATGGCTACACCTTC
CASSLRQGMDGYTF
>NA|TRBV18|NA|TRBJ2-5
TGTGCCAGCTCACCCCCGGGACCCTCCAGAGAGACCCAGTACTTC
CASSPPGPSRETQYF
>NA|TRBV5-6|NA|TRBJ2-7
TGTGCCAGCAGCTTGAGCTCCTACGAGCAGTACTTC
CASSLSSYEQYF
>NA|TRBV11-2|NA|TRBJ2-1
TGTGCCAGCAGCTTAGGACCCTACAATGAGCAGTTCTTC
CASSLGPYNEQFF
>TRBD1|TRBV19|NA|TRBJ2-7
TGTGCCAGTAGTATAGGAGGGACAGGGTATAGCGAGCAGTACTTC
CASSIGGTGYSEQYF
>TRBD1|TRBV27|NA|TRBJ2-1
TGTGCCAGCAGTTCCACCCGGGACAGGGGAAATGAGCAGTTCTTC
CASSSTRDRGNEQFF
>NA|TRBV11-2|NA|TRBJ1-2
TGTGCCAGCAGCTTAGGCGGCAGAAACTATGGCTACACCTTC
CASSLGGRNYGYTF
>NA|TRBV5-6|NA|TRBJ1-1
TGTGCCAGCAGCCCCGGGGGGGGTAGAGTGAACACTGAAGCTTTCTTT
CASSPGGGRVNTEAFF
>NA|TRBV11-2|NA|TRBJ1-1
TGTGCCAGCAGCTTAGTTCAGATGAACACTGAAGCTTTCTTT
CASSLVQMNTEAFF
>TRBD2|TRBV9|NA|TRBJ2-3
TGTGCCAGTAGCGGGGGAGGCACAGATACGCAGTATTTT
CASSGGGTDTQYF
>NA|TRBV12-5|NA|TRBJ1-1
TGTGCTAGTGGTTTGGATCCAGAGAACACTGAAGCTTTCTTT
CASGLDPENTEAFF
>TRBD1|TRBV7-9|NA|TRBJ1-2
TGTGCCAGCAGCCTTTTCCGGGACAGGGGTGGCTACACCTTC
CASSLFRDRGGYTF
>TRBD2|TRBV2|NA|TRBJ2-5
TGTGCCAGCAGTCCGAGGACTAGCGGGGGGGAGACCCAGTACTTC
CASSPRTSGGETQYF
>TRBD2|TRBV7-2|NA|TRBJ2-1
TGTGCCAGCAGCTTAGGTACAGCGGGGGGCTCCTACAATGAGCAGTTCTTC
CASSLGTAGGSYNEQFF
>TRBD1|TRBV5-8|NA|TRBJ1-6
TGTGCCAGCAGCCCAGGACAGGGGGTGGTTGATTCACCCCTCCACTTT
CASSPGQGVVDSPLHF
>NA|TRBV6-5|NA|TRBJ1-2
TGTGCCAGCAAGTATATCAGTAACTATGGCTACACCTTC
CASKYISNYGYTF
>NA|TRBV6-5|NA|TRBJ1-2
TGTGCCAGCAGTTATTTACAGGACTATGGCTACACCTTC
CASSYLQDYGYTF
>NA|TRBV7-8|once|TRBJ2-7
TGTGCCAGCAGCTTAAGGGCAGCCCCAGGGTACGAGCAGTACTTC
CASSLRAAPGYEQYF
>TRBD2|TRBV5-1|NA|TRBJ2-7
TGCGCCAGCAGCTTGATGACTAGCGGGGGGCTACTAAGCTCCTACGAGCAGTACTTC
CASSLMTSGGLLSSYEQYF
>TRBD1|TRBV2|NA|TRBJ1-2
TGTGCCAGCAGGGACAGGGAGAACTATGGCTACACCTTC
CASRDRENYGYTF
>NA|TRBV27|NA|TRBJ2-7
TGTGCCAGCAGTTTCGGAGGGAATCACTACGAGCAGTACTTC
CASSFGGNHYEQYF
>NA|TRBV2|NA|TRBJ2-7
TGTGCCGCAGAAGTGGCCCGGGACGGATCCTACGAGCAGTACTTC
CAAEVARDGSYEQYF
>NA|TRBV19|once|TRBJ1-5
TGTGCCAGTAGTATGTGGGACCGTAGCAATCAGCCCCAGCATTTT
CASSMWDRSNQPQHF
>TRBD1|TRBV5-6|NA|TRBJ2-7
TGTGCCAGCAGGGGACAGGGTGGTATCTACGAGCAGTACTTC
CASRGQGGIYEQYF
>NA|TRBV15|NA|TRBJ1-2
TGTGCCACCAGCAGAGACGGGACATCGACCTTC
CATSRDGTSTF
>NA|TRBV27|NA|TRBJ1-5
TGTGCCAGCAGTTGGGTCCCTGGCGGTCAGCCCCAGCATTTT
CASSWVPGGQPQHF
>NA|TRBV19|NA|TRBJ1-5
TGTGCCAGTCGTTACAGGAGCAATCAGCCCCAGCATTTT
CASRYRSNQPQHF